These 29 T cell receptor beta chains were all obtained from the same sample, sequenced in a study of siplizumab effects on memory and regulatory T cells. This table comes from immunoSEQ multiplex PCR, and its TCRdb copy is limited to in-frame clones, with some not included. The sample holds approximately 100,000 clones, 92% seen once. Source material: non-Treg CD4+ T cells sorted from blood. These receptors were obtained from a human donor in good health.

The chain uses TRBV7-3 and TRBJ1-5; TRBD1 might be the D (6 bases). This CDR3 comprises 13 residues. Per the germline V gene, CDR1 is SGHTA and CDR2 is FQGTGA. The V and J ends lost 5 bases and 8 bases respectively, with 13 bases between them. The DNA for the CDR3 is TGTGCCAGCAGCCGGGGGGGCGCCGAGCCCCAGCATTTT. Its protein product is CASSRGGAEPQHF.

In DNA form, the CDR3 reads TGTGCCAGCAGTCCGATAGCGGGAGAAACGGCAGATACGCAGTATTTT. Amino acid sequence: CASSPIAGETADTQYF. The gene calls are TRBV28 and TRBJ2-3; 9 nucleotides agree with TRBD2. This CDR3 spans 16 amino acids. The germline V gene has CDR1 MDHEN and CDR2 SYDVKM. With 5 bases clipped from V and 4 bases from J, the junction kept 10 bases outside the gene matches.

The V and J genes are TRBV7-8 and TRBJ2-1; 9 bases match TRBD2. Germline V gene lookup returns CDR1 SGHVS and CDR2 FQNEAQ. The V segment lost 5 bases and the J segment 8 bases; nucleotides outside the gene matches: 10. This CDR3 has 15 amino acids. CDR3 nucleotides: TGTGCCAGCAGCAAAAACCTAGCGGGATATGATGAGCAGTTCTTC. It encodes CASSKNLAGYDEQFF.

The gene calls are TRBV6-6 and TRBJ2-7; TRBD2 aligns across 7 bases. Germline values: CDR1 MNHNY, CDR2 SVGAGI (reference sequence). There are 15 residues in the CDR3. V shed 2 bases, J shed 0 bases, and the junction held 4 bases outside the gene matches. CDR3 nucleotides: TGTGCCAGCAGTTACATTGGCGGGAGCTCCTACGAGCAGTACTTC. Protein sequence: CASSYIGGSSYEQYF.

V and J are TRBV2 and TRBJ2-3; D gene unclear. Germline V gene data show CDR1 as SNHLY and CDR2 as FYNNEI. V lost 4 bases, J lost 0 bases, and 8 bases lay in between. The CDR3 length is 14 residues. The CDR3 region has the DNA TGTGCCAGCAGTGGATTGGAAAGCACAGATACGCAGTATTTT. Encoded protein: CASSGLESTDTQYF. Together with reference TRBV2 and TRBJ2-3, the CDR3 gives the full variable domain: EPEVTQTPSHQVTQMGQEVILRCVPISNHLYFYWYRQILGQKVEFLVSFYNNEISEKSEIFDDQFSVERPDGSNFTLKIRSTKLEDSAMYFCASSGLESTDTQYFGPGTRLTVL.

The rearrangement uses TRBV9 and TRBJ2-7; 10 nucleotides line up with TRBD2. This CDR3 spans 16 amino acids. Unmatched junction bases numbered 9, after V lost 2 bases and J lost 4 bases. CDR1 is SGDLS, CDR2 YYNGEE, per germline. The CDR3 reads CASSVEPGLALYEQYF. CDR3 in DNA: TGTGCCAGCAGCGTCGAGCCGGGACTAGCGCTTTACGAGCAGTACTTC.

The gene calls are TRBV18 and TRBJ1-2; D might be TRBD1 (6 bases). With 2 bases removed from V and 1 base from J, the gap between germline ends came to 8 bases. The CDR3 covers 14 residues. Germline V lookup: CDR1 KGHSH, CDR2 LQKENI. The CDR3 is CASSPGGRNYGYTF. As DNA, the CDR3 is TGTGCCAGCTCACCAGGGGGCCGTAACTATGGCTACACCTTC.

The J gene is TRBJ1-5, the V gene TRBV7-3, with 8 bases identical to TRBD1. The junction had 3 bases not matched to a gene; V was cut back by 5 bases and J by 6 bases. This CDR3 has 13 amino acids. The germline V gene encodes CDR1 SGHTA and CDR2 FQGTGA. CDR3 region: CASSQGAGQPQHF. The CDR3, as DNA: TGTGCCAGCAGCCAGGGGGCGGGTCAGCCCCAGCATTTT. Complete variable domain (other parts from reference TRBV7-3 and TRBJ1-5): GAGVSQTPSNKVTEKGKYVELRCDPISGHTALYWYRQSLGQGPEFLIYFQGTGAADDSGLPNDRFFAVRPEGSVSTLKIQRTERGDSAVYLCASSQGAGQPQHFGDGTRLSIL.

The rearrangement uses TRBV29-1 and TRBJ1-2; D is uncertain. Germline-derived CDR1 and CDR2 are SQVTM and ANQGSEA. CDR3 size: 14 residues. The germline V and J ends were trimmed by 6 bases and 4 bases, with 18 bases remaining between them. For the CDR3, the DNA is TGCAGCGTGGGGATGTCCTCAGCGGGCTATGGCTACACCTTC. Encoded protein: CSVGMSSAGYGYTF.

The chain combines TRBV18 with TRBJ2-5; D is perhaps TRBD2 (6 bases). CDR1 KGHSH and CDR2 LQKENI come from the germline V gene. This CDR3 contains 14 residues. V was pared by 0 bases and J by 7 bases, with 12 bases between. The chain's CDR3 is CASSPPEGVGTQYF. CDR3 sequence (DNA): TGTGCCAGCTCACCACCGGAGGGAGTGGGGACCCAGTACTTC.

The chain recombines TRBV5-5 with TRBJ2-7; D possibly corresponds to TRBD1 (5 bases). CDR3 size: 14 residues. Germline V gives CDR1 SGHKS, CDR2 YYEKEE (reference sequence). V shed 1 base and J shed 1 base, with 9 bases lying between them. CDR3 sequence (DNA): TGTGCCAGCAGCTTGTACAGACAGTCCTACGAGCAGTACTTC. This encodes CASSLYRQSYEQYF.

The chain joins TRBV2 to TRBJ2-1; TRBD2 matches at 9 bases. The CDR3 length is 18 residues. Germline V lookup: CDR1 SNHLY, CDR2 FYNNEI. The V segment lost 0 bases and the J segment 5 bases; nucleotides outside the gene matches: 11. The CDR3 coding sequence is TGTGCCAGCAGTGAAGCGCTTCGTGGACTAGCGATACACAATGAGCAGTTCTTC. Translation: CASSEALRGLAIHNEQFF. Full variable domain (missing parts from reference TRBV2 and TRBJ2-1): EPEVTQTPSHQVTQMGQEVILRCVPISNHLYFYWYRQILGQKVEFLVSFYNNEISEKSEIFDDQFSVERPDGSNFTLKIRSTKLEDSAMYFCASSEALRGLAIHNEQFFGPGTRLTVL.

In its sample, this clone was seen once. The chain couples TRBV18 to TRBJ2-6, with D perhaps TRBD1 or TRBD2 (5 bases each). The CDR3 loop spans 16 amino acids. Trimming removed 1 base from V and 0 bases from J, with 7 bases in between. CDR1 is KGHSH, CDR2 LQKENI, per germline. In DNA form, the CDR3 reads TGTGCCAGCTCACCACGAGGGGACTCTGGGGCCAACGTCCTGACTTTC. It yields the protein CASSPRGDSGANVLTF.

This clone was detected once. The CDR3 DNA reads TGTGCCAGCAGGCGGGCTAGCGGGAGAAGTGAGCAGTTCTTC. This gives the protein CASRRASGRSEQFF. The chain links TRBV6-5 to TRBJ2-1, with 10 positions matching TRBD2. Germline-derived CDR1 and CDR2 are MNHEY and SVGAGI. The CDR3 loop spans 14 amino acids. V gave up 6 bases and J gave up 9 bases; unmatched junction bases: 8.

This chain connects TRBV4-2 to TRBJ2-3, with TRBD2 as a possible D gene (6 bases). Trimming removed 1 base from V and 1 base from J, with 12 bases in between. This CDR3 is 16 amino acids long. Per germline, CDR1 LGHNA and CDR2 YNFKEQ. In DNA form, the CDR3 reads TGTGCCAGCAGCCAAGTGGCGGCGGGACGCACAGATACGCAGTATTTT. Protein product: CASSQVAAGRTDTQYF.

This clone is labeled as medium-sized (0.01 to 0.1%). The chain is built from TRBV5-1 and TRBJ2-6; no reliable D call. The germline V and J ends were trimmed by 9 bases and 0 bases, with 10 bases remaining between them. This CDR3 comprises 14 residues. The germline CDR1 and CDR2 sequences are SGHRS and YFSETQ. The CDR3: CAIGHSSGANVLTF. In nucleotides, the CDR3 is TGCGCCATTGGCCACTCCTCTGGGGCCAACGTCCTGACTTTC.

V gene TRBV10-1 combines with J gene TRBJ2-7, with 10 positions matching TRBD2. V was pared by 0 bases and J by 4 bases, with 12 bases of the junction left unmatched. CDR3 size: 18 residues. Germline-derived CDR1 and CDR2 are WNHNN and SYGVQD (reference sequence). The CDR3 is CASSESRAGGPRIYEQYF. The DNA for the CDR3 is TGCGCCAGCAGTGAGTCGAGAGCGGGAGGGCCCCGTATTTACGAGCAGTACTTC.

This chain joins TRBV4-2 and TRBJ1-5; TRBD1 might be the D (5 bases). The CDR3 spans 17 residues. Germline CDR1 LGHNA, CDR2 YNFKEQ. Trimming took 1 base from V and 4 from J, leaving 17 bases between them. Here the CDR3 reads CASSQVEGRWSNQPQHF. The CDR3 DNA reads TGTGCCAGCAGCCAAGTGGAGGGGAGGTGGTCGAATCAGCCCCAGCATTTT.

The gene calls are TRBV7-2 and TRBJ1-5; no definite D call. From germline, CDR1 is SGHTA and CDR2 FQGNSA. The V gene lost 5 bases and the J gene lost 6 bases, with 8 bases spanning the gap. This CDR3 contains 12 residues. The CDR3 is CASSRPLQPQHF. As DNA, the CDR3 is TGTGCCAGCAGCCGCCCTCTTCAGCCCCAGCATTTT.

The rearrangement links TRBV9 to TRBJ1-3; the D is unclear. The CDR3 length is 14 residues. V lost 3 bases, J lost 5 bases, and 12 bases lay in between. In germline, CDR1 is SGDLS, CDR2 YYNGEE. Here the CDR3 reads CASSASQVRNTIYF. The CDR3 DNA sequence: TGTGCCAGCAGCGCGAGCCAAGTTCGAAACACCATATATTTT.

J is TRBJ2-7 and V is TRBV30; tentative D call: TRBD1 (5 bases). V was clipped by 0 bases and J by 4 bases, with 10 bases between them. Germline lookup yields CDR1 GTSNPN and CDR2 SVGIG (reference sequence). The CDR3 consists of 13 residues. For the CDR3, the DNA is TGTGCCTGGAGTGTACAGGCAGCGTACGAGCAGTACTTC. It codes for CAWSVQAAYEQYF.

V gene TRBV5-1 combines with J gene TRBJ2-7; 7 positions agree with TRBD2. Germline V gene data show CDR1 as SGHRS and CDR2 as YFSETQ. V was clipped by 0 bases and J by 2 bases; unmatched bases: 5. This CDR3 spans 15 amino acids. For the CDR3, the DNA is TGCGCCAGCAGCTTGGCCTCGGGACTAACCTACGAGCAGTACTTC. This sequence encodes CASSLASGLTYEQYF.

Points on this clone: The junction differs from germline at one of its ends, possibly a read error. This chain uses TRBV7-7 with TRBJ2-1; 9 bases are a match to TRBD2. CDR1 and CDR2 from the germline V gene are SSHAT and FNYEAQ (reference sequence). The CDR3 loop spans 15 amino acids. CDR3 residues: CASSPTPGLAGEQFF. The CDR3 DNA is TGTGCTAGCAGCCCGACTCCGGGACTAGCCGGTGAGCAGTTCTTC.

This chain links TRBV19 with TRBJ1-2; no firm D call. V lost 4 bases to trimming and J lost 6 bases, with 12 bases between them. Germline V gene data show CDR1 as LNHDA and CDR2 as SQIVND (reference sequence). The CDR3 has 13 amino acids. The CDR3 nucleotides read TGTGCCAGTAGTACCTATGAAAAGAATGGCTACACCTTC. Its translation is CASSTYEKNGYTF.

This clone was observed a handful of times. The rearrangement links TRBV19 to TRBJ1-5; weak D call: TRBD1 (5 bases). CDR3 size: 14 residues. Germline V gives CDR1 LNHDA, CDR2 SQIVND (reference sequence). The V end lost 7 bases, the J end lost 7 bases, and 17 bases lay between the germline ends. CDR3 sequence (DNA): TGTGCCAGTACCCCGGGGCGGGTAGGACAGCCCCAGCATTTT. It yields the protein CASTPGRVGQPQHF.

The chain is built from TRBV10-3 and TRBJ1-5; a possible D gene is TRBD1 (5 bases). V lost 0 bases and J 0 bases, leaving 18 bases between the germline ends. This CDR3 spans 19 amino acids. Germline assignment: CDR1 ENHRY and CDR2 SYGVKD. The CDR3: CAISESRVTAPDSNQPQHF. In DNA, the CDR3 is TGTGCCATCAGTGAGTCCAGGGTAACCGCCCCCGATAGCAATCAGCCCCAGCATTTT.

The chain is built from TRBV29-1 and TRBJ2-3; D call uncertain. Looked up from germline, CDR1 is SQVTM and CDR2 is ANQGSEA. Trimming cost V 7 bases and J 0 bases, with 11 bases left between them. The CDR3 runs 13 residues. Here the CDR3 DNA reads TGCAGCGCTATGACTCTCAGCACAGATACGCAGTATTTT. Amino acid sequence: CSAMTLSTDTQYF.

This rearrangement joins TRBV7-2 to TRBJ2-2, with D hard to call. V was shortened by 5 bases and J by 6 bases, with 19 bases between the two germline ends. This CDR3 region has 16 residues. Germline V CDR1 and CDR2: SGHTA, FQGNSA. The CDR3 loop reads CASSPYGVHRAGELFF. The CDR3 DNA follows: TGTGCCAGCAGCCCTTATGGGGTCCACCGCGCCGGGGAGCTGTTTTTT.

The CDR3 DNA sequence: TGTGCCTGGAGTGTACGGAAGGGCCCGACTAATGAAAAACTGTTTTTT. Its translation: CAWSVRKGPTNEKLFF. J is TRBJ1-4 and V is TRBV30, with D unclear. V was shortened by 0 bases and J by 2 bases, with 13 bases between the two germline ends. CDR1 is GTSNPN, CDR2 SVGIG, per germline (reference sequence). This CDR3 is 16 amino acids long.